These 15 T cell receptor beta chains share one sample of origin, sequenced in a study of cytomegalovirus exposure and HLA in healthy donors. Some clones are missing from TCRdb's copy, which holds only in-frame ones; the method was immunoSEQ multiplex PCR. The profile covers some 170,000 clones, with approximately 86% appearing a single time and 2% to 3% taken by the ten largest. The sequenced sample was PBMCs. The receptors were gathered from a man aged 18 to 30 in good health and CMV-seropositive.

V usage is TRBV27 and J usage is TRBJ2-6; the D gene is possibly TRBD1 (6 bases). Trimming took off 4 bases at V and 0 bases at J, with 10 bases between the two ends. The CDR3 length is 16 residues. The germline V gene has CDR1 MNHEY and CDR2 SMNVEV (reference sequence). CDR3 sequence: CASSSGHSSGANVLTF. The CDR3 DNA is TGTGCCAGCAGTTCGGGACACAGCTCTGGGGCCAACGTCCTGACTTTC. The entire variable domain, with the rest obtained from reference TRBV27 and TRBJ2-6, is as follows: EAQVTQNPRYLITVTGKKLTVTCSQNMNHEYMSWYRQDPGLGLRQIYYSMNVEVTDKGDVPEGYKVSRKEKRNFPLILESPSPNQTSLYFCASSSGHSSGANVLTFGAGSRLTVL.

This rearrangement joins TRBV11-2 to TRBJ2-2; 9 nucleotides agree with TRBD2. The CDR3 contains 15 residues. Germline-derived CDR1 and CDR2 are SGHAT and FQNNGV. The V and J ends lost 3 bases and 2 bases, in that order; junction bases with no gene match: 1. CDR3 residues: CASSFSGRNTGELFF. DNA for the CDR3: TGTGCCAGCAGCTTTAGCGGGAGAAACACCGGGGAGCTGTTTTTT.

V is TRBV6-5 and J is TRBJ2-7; D gene unclear. CDR1 and CDR2 from the germline V gene are MNHEY and SVGAGI. The CDR3 length is 13 residues. Between the trimmed V and J ends, which lost 4 bases and 5 bases, there was a span of 12 bases. The CDR3 is CASSFLSTNEQYF. The CDR3 DNA reads TGTGCCAGCAGTTTCCTTTCTACGAACGAGCAGTACTTC.

The rearrangement links TRBV2 to TRBJ2-7; TRBD1 agrees at 11 bases. With V trimmed by 6 bases and J by 11 bases, 3 bases remained unmatched. CDR3 length: 11 amino acids. Germline values: CDR1 SNHLY, CDR2 FYNNEI. The CDR3 DNA reads as TGTGCCAGCAGCCCGGGACAGGGGGAGTACTTC. Protein: CASSPGQGEYF.

Of note for this clone: The junction differs from germline at one of its ends, possibly a read error. The V gene is TRBV7-7, the J gene TRBJ2-2; D perhaps matches TRBD1 (6 bases). The CDR3 spans 13 residues. Germline CDR1 is SSHAT and CDR2 is FNYEAQ (reference sequence). CDR3 in amino acids: CASSLSGAGELFF. The CDR3 DNA follows: TGTGCTAGCAGCCTTTCAGGGGCCGGGGAGCTGTTTTTT.

The chain joins TRBV6-5 to TRBJ2-6; D gene uncertain. CDR1 is MNHEY and CDR2 is SVGAGI in the germline V gene. The V end lost 6 bases, the J end lost 1 base, and 7 bases lay between the germline ends. The CDR3 is made up of 14 amino acids. The CDR3 region has the DNA TGTGCCAGCAGCATCCTATCTGGGGCCAACGTCCTGACTTTC. It codes for CASSILSGANVLTF.

This chain links TRBV4-1 with TRBJ2-7; 8 nucleotides match TRBD2. Germline values: CDR1 MGHRA, CDR2 YSYEKL. After removal of 1 base from V and 2 bases from J, the junction contained 13 bases not matched to a gene. The CDR3 contains 18 residues. CDR3 in DNA: TGCGCCAGCAGCCAAGGCCCTCAGGCGGGGGGTCTGACCTACGAGCAGTACTTC. Translating gives CASSQGPQAGGLTYEQYF.

The V and J genes are TRBV5-1 and TRBJ2-7, with TRBD1 identical over 9 bases. Germline CDR1 SGHRS, CDR2 YFSETQ. The CDR3 covers 13 residues. With 4 bases clipped from V and 3 bases from J, the junction kept 2 bases outside the gene matches. This CDR3 reads CASSTGQGYEQYF. The CDR3 DNA follows: TGCGCCAGCAGCACGGGACAGGGCTACGAGCAGTACTTC.

V is TRBV6-5 and J is TRBJ1-1, with D uncertain. Trimming left V 6 bases short and J 3 bases short, with 11 bases between. This CDR3 has 13 residues. Per germline, CDR1 MNHEY and CDR2 SVGAGI. The CDR3 sequence is CASRNGPDTEAFF. For the CDR3, the DNA is TGTGCCAGCAGAAATGGGCCAGACACTGAAGCTTTCTTT.

The chain has TRBV27 and TRBJ1-5, with TRBD1 identical over 9 bases. With V trimmed by 8 bases and J by 6 bases, 17 bases remained unmatched. Germline V lookup: CDR1 MNHEY, CDR2 SMNVEV (reference sequence). The CDR3 is made up of 17 amino acids. CDR3 in amino acids: CASPDRGCLSGFQPQHF. The CDR3 region has the DNA TGTGCCAGCCCGGACAGGGGATGTTTGTCGGGCTTTCAGCCCCAGCATTTT.

The chain employs TRBV2 and TRBJ2-1; no clear D. V lost 6 bases and J 5 bases, leaving 11 bases between the germline ends. Looked up from germline, CDR1 is SNHLY and CDR2 is FYNNEI. This CDR3 has 13 residues. The CDR3 DNA reads as TGTGCCAGCAGGAGTGACACGAACAATGAGCAGTTCTTC. Amino acid sequence: CASRSDTNNEQFF.

The chain couples TRBV28 to TRBJ2-5; 8 positions agree with TRBD2. The germline gives CDR1 MDHEN, CDR2 SYDVKM. With V trimmed by 5 bases and J by 4 bases, 6 bases remained unmatched. The CDR3 contains 14 residues. The CDR3 reads CASSLGSGIETQYF. The CDR3, as DNA: TGTGCCAGCAGTCTGGGTAGCGGGATAGAGACCCAGTACTTC.

This chain uses TRBV7-3 with TRBJ2-1; 8 positions agree with TRBD2. Germline CDR1 and CDR2: SGHTA and FQGTGA. The CDR3 length is 15 residues. V shed 3 bases, J shed 4 bases, and the junction held 5 bases outside the gene matches. CDR3 protein: CASSLDRGGYNEQFF. The CDR3 DNA reads TGTGCCAGCAGCTTGGACCGGGGGGGATACAATGAGCAGTTCTTC.

The rearrangement joins TRBV4-3 to TRBJ1-1, with D perhaps matching TRBD1 (5 bases). V was cut by 3 bases and J by 1 base, with 12 bases left in between. Germline loops: CDR1 LGHNA, CDR2 YSLEER. The CDR3 spans 15 residues. The CDR3 protein is CASSHGGLPNTEAFF. DNA for the CDR3: TGCGCCAGCAGCCACGGGGGACTCCCGAACACTGAAGCTTTCTTT.

The CDR3, as DNA: TGTGCCAGCAGCCCGGACCGCGGAGGCACCGGGGAGCTGTTTTTT. Protein product: CASSPDRGGTGELFF. The chain combines TRBV28 with TRBJ2-2, with a possible D match to TRBD2 (5 bases). This CDR3 region has 15 residues. Germline CDR1 is MDHEN and CDR2 is SYDVKM. Trimming removed 6 bases at V and 4 bases at J, with 15 bases between. Combining the CDR3 with reference TRBV28 and TRBJ2-2 gives the whole variable domain DVKVTQSSRYLVKRTGEKVFLECVQDMDHENMFWYRQDPGLGLRLIYFSYDVKMKEKGDIPEGYSVSREKKERFSLILESASTNQTSMYLCASSPDRGGTGELFFGEGSRLTVL.